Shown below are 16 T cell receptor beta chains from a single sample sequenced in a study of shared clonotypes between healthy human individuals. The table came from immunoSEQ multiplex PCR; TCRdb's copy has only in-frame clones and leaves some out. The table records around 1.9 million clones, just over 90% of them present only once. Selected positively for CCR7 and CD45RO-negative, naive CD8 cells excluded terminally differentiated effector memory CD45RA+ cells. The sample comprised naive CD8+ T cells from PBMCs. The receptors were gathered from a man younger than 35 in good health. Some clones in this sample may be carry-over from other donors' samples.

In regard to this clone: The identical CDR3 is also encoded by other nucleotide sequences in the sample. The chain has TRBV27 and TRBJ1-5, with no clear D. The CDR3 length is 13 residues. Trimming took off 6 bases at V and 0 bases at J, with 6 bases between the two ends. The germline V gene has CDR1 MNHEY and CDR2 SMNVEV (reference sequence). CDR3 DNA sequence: TGTGCCAGCAGGGCATATAGCAATCAGCCCCAGCATTTT. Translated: CASRAYSNQPQHF.

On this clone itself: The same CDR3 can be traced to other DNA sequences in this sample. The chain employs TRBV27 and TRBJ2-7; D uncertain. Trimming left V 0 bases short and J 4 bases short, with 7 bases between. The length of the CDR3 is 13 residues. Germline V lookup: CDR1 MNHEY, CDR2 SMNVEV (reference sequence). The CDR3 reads CASSLSSLYEQYF. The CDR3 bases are TGTGCCAGCAGTTTATCTTCGCTATACGAGCAGTACTTC.

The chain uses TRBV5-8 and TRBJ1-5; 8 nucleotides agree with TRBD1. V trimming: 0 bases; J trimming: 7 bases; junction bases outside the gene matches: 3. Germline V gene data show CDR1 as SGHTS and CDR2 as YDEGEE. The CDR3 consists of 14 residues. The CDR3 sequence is CASSLDRGYQPQHF. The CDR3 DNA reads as TGTGCCAGCAGCTTGGACAGGGGGTACCAGCCCCAGCATTTT.

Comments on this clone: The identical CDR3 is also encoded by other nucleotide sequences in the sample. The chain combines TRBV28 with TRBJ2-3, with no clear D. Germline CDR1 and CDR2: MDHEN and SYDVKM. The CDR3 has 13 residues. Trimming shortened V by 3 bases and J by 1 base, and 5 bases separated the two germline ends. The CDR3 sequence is CASSFLRTDTQYF. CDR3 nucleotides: TGTGCCAGCAGTTTCCTGCGCACAGATACGCAGTATTTT.

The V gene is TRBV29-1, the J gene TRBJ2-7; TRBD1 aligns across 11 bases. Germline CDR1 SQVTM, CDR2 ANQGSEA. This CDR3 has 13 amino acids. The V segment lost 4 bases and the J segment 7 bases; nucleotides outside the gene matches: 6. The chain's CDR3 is CSVGTGGAGEQYF. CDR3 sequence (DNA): TGCAGCGTTGGGACAGGGGGCGCGGGTGAGCAGTACTTC.

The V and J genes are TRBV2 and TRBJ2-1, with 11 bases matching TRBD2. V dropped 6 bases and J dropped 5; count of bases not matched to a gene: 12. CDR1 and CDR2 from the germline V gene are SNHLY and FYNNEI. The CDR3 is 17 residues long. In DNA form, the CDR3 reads TGTGCCAGCAGATTACAACTAGCGGGAGAATCCCACAATGAGCAGTTCTTC. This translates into CASRLQLAGESHNEQFF.

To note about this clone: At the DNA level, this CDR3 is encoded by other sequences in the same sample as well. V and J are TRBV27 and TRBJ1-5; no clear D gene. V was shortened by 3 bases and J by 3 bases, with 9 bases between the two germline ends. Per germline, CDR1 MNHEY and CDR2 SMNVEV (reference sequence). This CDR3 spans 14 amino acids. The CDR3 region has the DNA TGTGCCAGCAGTTTTAGGGCTCCCAATCAGCCCCAGCATTTT. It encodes CASSFRAPNQPQHF.

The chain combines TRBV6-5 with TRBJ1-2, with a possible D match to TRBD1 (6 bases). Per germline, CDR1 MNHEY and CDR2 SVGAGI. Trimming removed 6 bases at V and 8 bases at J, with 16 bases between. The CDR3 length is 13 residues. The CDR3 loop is CASSAGGLGGYTF. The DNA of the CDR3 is TGTGCCAGCAGCGCCGGGGGGCTGGGGGGCTACACCTTC.

CDR3: CASSQLASYMTEQYF. CDR3 in DNA: TGCGCCAGCAGCCAACTCGCTAGCTATATGACTGAGCAGTACTTC. This chain links TRBV4-1 with TRBJ2-7; a possible D gene is TRBD2 (5 bases). The germline V gene has CDR1 MGHRA and CDR2 YSYEKL. V lost 2 bases, J lost 7 bases, and 18 bases lay in between. This CDR3 spans 15 amino acids.

CDR3 DNA sequence: TGTGCCAGCAGCCTGCGGACTAGCGGCCCAAACAATGAGCAGTTCTTC. Protein product: CASSLRTSGPNNEQFF. The rearrangement joins TRBV7-9 to TRBJ2-1; 10 positions agree with TRBD2. There are 16 residues in the CDR3. Germline CDR1 and CDR2: SEHNR and FQNEAQ (reference sequence). With V trimmed by 5 bases and J by 5 bases, 9 bases remained unmatched.

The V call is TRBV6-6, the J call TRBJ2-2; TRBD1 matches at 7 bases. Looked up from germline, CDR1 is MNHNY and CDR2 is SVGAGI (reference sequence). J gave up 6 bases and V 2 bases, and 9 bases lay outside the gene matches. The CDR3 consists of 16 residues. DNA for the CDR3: TGTGCCAGCAGTTACCCGGGACAGCTCTTATCCGGGGAGCTGTTTTTT. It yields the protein CASSYPGQLLSGELFF.

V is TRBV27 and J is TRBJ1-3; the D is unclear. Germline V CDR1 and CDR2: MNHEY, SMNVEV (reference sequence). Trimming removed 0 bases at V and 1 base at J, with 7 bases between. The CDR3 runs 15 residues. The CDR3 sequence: CASSLSSQSGNTIYF. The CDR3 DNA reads TGTGCCAGCAGTTTATCGTCTCAGTCTGGAAACACCATATATTTT.

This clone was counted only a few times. The chain's CDR3 is CATSRENFGEAFF. DNA of the CDR3: TGTGCCACCAGCAGAGAAAATTTCGGTGAAGCTTTCTTT. This chain links TRBV15 with TRBJ1-1; no clear D gene. The ends were cut back, 0 bases at V and 7 bases at J, with 9 bases in the middle. The CDR3 consists of 13 residues. Germline assignment: CDR1 LNHNV and CDR2 YYDKDF (reference sequence).

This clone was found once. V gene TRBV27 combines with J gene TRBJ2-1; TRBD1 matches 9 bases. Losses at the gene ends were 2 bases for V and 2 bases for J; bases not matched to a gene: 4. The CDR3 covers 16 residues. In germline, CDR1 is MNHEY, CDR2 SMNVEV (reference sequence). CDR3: CASSLPGQGTYNEQFF. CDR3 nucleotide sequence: TGTGCCAGCAGTTTACCCGGACAGGGGACCTACAATGAGCAGTTCTTC.

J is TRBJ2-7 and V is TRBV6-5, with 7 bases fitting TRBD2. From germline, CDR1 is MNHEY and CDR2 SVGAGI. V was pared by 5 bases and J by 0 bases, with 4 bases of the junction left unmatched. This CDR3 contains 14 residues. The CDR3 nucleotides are TGTGCCAGCAGTCAAGCGGGAAGCTCCTACGAGCAGTACTTC. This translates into CASSQAGSSYEQYF.

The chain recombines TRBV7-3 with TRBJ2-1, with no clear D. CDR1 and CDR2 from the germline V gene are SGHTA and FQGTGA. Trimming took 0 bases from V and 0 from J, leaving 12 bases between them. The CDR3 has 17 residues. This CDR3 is CASSLTGQTSSYNEQFF. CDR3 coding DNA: TGTGCCAGCAGCTTAACTGGGCAGACGAGCTCCTACAATGAGCAGTTCTTC.